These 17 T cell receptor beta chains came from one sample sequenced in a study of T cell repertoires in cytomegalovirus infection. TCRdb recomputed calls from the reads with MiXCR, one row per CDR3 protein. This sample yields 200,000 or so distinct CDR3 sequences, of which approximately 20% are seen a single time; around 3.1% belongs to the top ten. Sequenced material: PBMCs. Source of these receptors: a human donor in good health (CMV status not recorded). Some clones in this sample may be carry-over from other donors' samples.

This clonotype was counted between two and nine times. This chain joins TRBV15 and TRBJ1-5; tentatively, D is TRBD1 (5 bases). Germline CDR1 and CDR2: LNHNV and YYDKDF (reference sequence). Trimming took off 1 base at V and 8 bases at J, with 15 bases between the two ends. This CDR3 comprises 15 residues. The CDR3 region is CATSRGPPGVEPQHF. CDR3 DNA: TGTGCCACCAGCAGAGGCCCACCGGGGGTCGAGCCCCAGCATTTT.

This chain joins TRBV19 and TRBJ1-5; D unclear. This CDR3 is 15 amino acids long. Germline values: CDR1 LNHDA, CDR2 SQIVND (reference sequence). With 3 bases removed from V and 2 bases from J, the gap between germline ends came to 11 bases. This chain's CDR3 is CASSMLVYGNQPQHF. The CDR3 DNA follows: TGTGCCAGTAGTATGTTGGTTTATGGCAATCAGCCCCAGCATTTT.

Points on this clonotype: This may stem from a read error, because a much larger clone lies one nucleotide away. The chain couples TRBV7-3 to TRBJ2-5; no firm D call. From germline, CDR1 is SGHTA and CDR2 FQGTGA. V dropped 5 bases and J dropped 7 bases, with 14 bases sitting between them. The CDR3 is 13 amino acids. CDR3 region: CASSPASEVTQYF. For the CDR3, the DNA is TGTGCCAGCAGCCCAGCCAGCGAAGTGACCCAGTACTTC.

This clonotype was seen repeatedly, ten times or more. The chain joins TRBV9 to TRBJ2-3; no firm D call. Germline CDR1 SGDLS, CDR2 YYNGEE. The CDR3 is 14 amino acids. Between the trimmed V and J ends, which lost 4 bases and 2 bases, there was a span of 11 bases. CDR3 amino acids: CASSPLEHTDTQYF. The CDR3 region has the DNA TGTGCCAGCAGCCCGCTGGAGCACACAGATACGCAGTATTTT.

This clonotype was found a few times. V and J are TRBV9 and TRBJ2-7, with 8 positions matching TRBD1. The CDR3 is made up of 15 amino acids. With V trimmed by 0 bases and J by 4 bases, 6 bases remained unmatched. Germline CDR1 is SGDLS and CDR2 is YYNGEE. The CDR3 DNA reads TGTGCCAGCAGCGTAGCGGGGACAGGCCTTTACGAGCAGTACTTC. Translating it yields CASSVAGTGLYEQYF.

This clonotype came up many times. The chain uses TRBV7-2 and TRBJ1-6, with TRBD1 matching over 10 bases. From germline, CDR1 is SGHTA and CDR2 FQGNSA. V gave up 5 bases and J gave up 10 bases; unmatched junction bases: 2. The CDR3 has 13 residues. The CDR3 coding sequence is TGTGCCAGCAGCGACAGGGGGCGGTCACCCCTCCACTTT. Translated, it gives CASSDRGRSPLHF. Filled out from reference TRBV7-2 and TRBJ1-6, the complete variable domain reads GAGVSQSPSNKVTEKGKDVELRCDPISGHTALYWYRQSLGQGLEFLIYFQGNSAPDKSGLPSDRFSAERTGGSVSTLTIQRTQQEDSAVYLCASSDRGRSPLHFGNGTRLTVT.

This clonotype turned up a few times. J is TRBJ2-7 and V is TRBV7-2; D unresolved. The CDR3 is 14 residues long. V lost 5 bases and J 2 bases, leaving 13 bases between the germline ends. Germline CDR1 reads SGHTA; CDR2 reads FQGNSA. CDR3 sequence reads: CASSPHPGPYEQYF. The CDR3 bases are TGTGCCAGCAGCCCCCACCCAGGACCCTACGAGCAGTACTTC.

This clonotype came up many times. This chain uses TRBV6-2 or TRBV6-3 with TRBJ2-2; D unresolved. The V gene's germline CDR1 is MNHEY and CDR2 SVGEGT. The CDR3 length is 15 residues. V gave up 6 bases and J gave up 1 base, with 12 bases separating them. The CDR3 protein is CASSPHERNTGELFF. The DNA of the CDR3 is TGTGCCAGCAGCCCCCATGAGAGGAACACCGGGGAGCTGTTTTTT.

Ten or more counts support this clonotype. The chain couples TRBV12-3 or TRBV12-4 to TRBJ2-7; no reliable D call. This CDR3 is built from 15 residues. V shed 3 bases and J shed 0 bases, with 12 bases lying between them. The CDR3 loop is CASSFRAPTSYEQYF. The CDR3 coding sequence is TGTGCCAGCAGTTTTCGGGCACCAACCTCCTACGAGCAGTACTTC.

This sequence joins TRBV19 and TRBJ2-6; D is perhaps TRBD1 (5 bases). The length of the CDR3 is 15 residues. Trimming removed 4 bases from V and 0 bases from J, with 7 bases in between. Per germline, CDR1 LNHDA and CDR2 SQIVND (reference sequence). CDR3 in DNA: TGTGCCAGTAGTACCCAGGGCTCTGGGGCCAACGTCCTGACTTTC. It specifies CASSTQGSGANVLTF. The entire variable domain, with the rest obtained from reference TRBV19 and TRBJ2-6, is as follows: DGGITQSPKYLFRKEGQNVTLSCEQNLNHDAMYWYRQDPGQGLRLIYYSQIVNDFQKGDIAEGYSVSREKKESFPLTVTSAQKNPTAFYLCASSTQGSGANVLTFGAGSRLTVL.

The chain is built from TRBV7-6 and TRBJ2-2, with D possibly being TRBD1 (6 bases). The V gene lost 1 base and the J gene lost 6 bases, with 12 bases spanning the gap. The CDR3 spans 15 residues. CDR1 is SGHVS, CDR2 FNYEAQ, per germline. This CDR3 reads CASSLVLGAAGELFF. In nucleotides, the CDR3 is TGTGCCAGCAGCTTAGTGTTGGGGGCGGCCGGGGAGCTGTTTTTT.

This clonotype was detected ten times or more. CDR3 sequence (DNA): TGTGCCAGCAGCTTAGCCCGCGTTCGGGCGGACGCGAACACCGGGGAGCTGTTTTTT. Protein: CASSLARVRADANTGELFF. The V gene is TRBV7-2, the J gene TRBJ2-2; D is unclear. In germline, CDR1 is SGHTA, CDR2 FQGNSA. The CDR3 sequence is 19 residues long. Trimming cost V 0 bases and J 0 bases, with 17 bases left between them.

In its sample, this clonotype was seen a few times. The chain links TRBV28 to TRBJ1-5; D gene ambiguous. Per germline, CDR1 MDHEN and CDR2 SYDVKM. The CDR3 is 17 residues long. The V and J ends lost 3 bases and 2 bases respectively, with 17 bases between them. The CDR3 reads CASSLEEGVMGNQPQHF. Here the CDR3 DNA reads TGTGCCAGCAGTTTGGAAGAGGGAGTAATGGGCAATCAGCCCCAGCATTTT.

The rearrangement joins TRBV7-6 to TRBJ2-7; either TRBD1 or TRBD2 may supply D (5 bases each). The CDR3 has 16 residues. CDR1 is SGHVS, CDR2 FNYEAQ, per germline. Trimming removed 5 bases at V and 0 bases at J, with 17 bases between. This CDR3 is CASSHDRDGGSYEQYF. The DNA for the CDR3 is TGTGCCAGCAGCCACGACCGGGACGGCGGCTCCTACGAGCAGTACTTC.

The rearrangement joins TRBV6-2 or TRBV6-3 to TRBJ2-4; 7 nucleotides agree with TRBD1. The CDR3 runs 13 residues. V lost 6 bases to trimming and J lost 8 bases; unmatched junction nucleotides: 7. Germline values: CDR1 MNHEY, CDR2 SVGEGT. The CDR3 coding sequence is TGTGCCAGCAGCAACGACAGGGTTGACATTCAGTACTTC. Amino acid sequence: CASSNDRVDIQYF.

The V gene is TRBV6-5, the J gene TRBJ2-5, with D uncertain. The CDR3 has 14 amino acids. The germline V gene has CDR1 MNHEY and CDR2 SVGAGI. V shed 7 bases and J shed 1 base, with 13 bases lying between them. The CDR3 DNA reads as TGTGCCAGCAAGAAGGCTTTAAGCCAAGAGACCCAGTACTTC. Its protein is CASKKALSQETQYF.

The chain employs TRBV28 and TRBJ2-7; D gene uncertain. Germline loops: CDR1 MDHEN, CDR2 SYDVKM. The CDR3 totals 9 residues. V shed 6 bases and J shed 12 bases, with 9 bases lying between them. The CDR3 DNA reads TGTGCCAGCAGCCTTATATGGTACTTC. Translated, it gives CASSLIWYF.